This T cell receptor beta chain was sequenced in a study of blood T cells in healthy people across ages. This CDR3 is 15 amino acids long. V shed 4 bases, J shed 3 bases, and the junction held 6 bases outside the gene matches. CDR1 and CDR2 (germline): SGHRS, YFSETQ. This clonotype occurred many times. The authors ran a second PCR of 7 to 11 cycles using a sample-barcoded 5' primer and a J-beta primer mix. TCRdb ran MiXCR on the 5' RACE reads and lists one entry per CDR3 protein. The sample holds fewer than 700,000 distinct CDR3 sequences, around 43% seen once. This receptor was identified in an elderly man in good health. The V call is TRBV5-1, the J call TRBJ2-7; the match to TRBD1 covers 11 bases. The sequencing sample was made of blood. In DNA form, the CDR3 reads TGCGCCAGCAGCCCCACCGGGACAGGGGGCTACGAGCAGTACTTC. Residues: CASSPTGTGGYEQYF.